A single sample is the source of the 17 T cell receptor beta chains below, sequenced in a study of cytomegalovirus exposure and HLA in healthy donors. The primer mix had 60 Vbeta and 13 Jbeta primers. The protocol was immunoSEQ multiplex PCR, while the TCRdb copy is restricted to in-frame clones and leaves out a portion. The sample consists of approximately 130,000 clones, 70% to 75% of them appearing once. The material sequenced was PBMCs. The receptors derive from a man under 40 in good health and CMV-seronegative.

The chain has TRBV30 and TRBJ2-7; tentatively, D is TRBD1 (5 bases). Trimming took 1 base from V and 5 from J, leaving 15 bases between them. There are 14 residues in the CDR3. Germline assignment: CDR1 GTSNPN and CDR2 SVGIG (reference sequence). The CDR3 DNA reads TGTGCCTGGAGTGATCCAGGGTACCTTGACGAGCAGTACTTC. This translates into CAWSDPGYLDEQYF. The full variable domain, its missing parts supplied by reference TRBV30 and TRBJ2-7, is SQTIHQWPATLVQPVGSPLSLECTVEGTSNPNLYWYRQAAGRGLQLLFYSVGIGQISSEVPQNLSASRPQDRQFILSSKKLLLSDSGFYLCAWSDPGYLDEQYFGPGTRLTVT.

This sequence joins TRBV2 and TRBJ2-1; TRBD2 aligns across 7 bases. CDR3 length equals 14 residues. Germline lookup yields CDR1 SNHLY and CDR2 FYNNEI. The V segment lost 5 bases and the J segment 3 bases; nucleotides outside the gene matches: 4. The CDR3 nucleotides are TGTGCCAGCAGTATTGGGACTAACTACAATGAGCAGTTCTTC. Protein: CASSIGTNYNEQFF.

V is TRBV5-1 and J is TRBJ2-2, with 12 nucleotides matching TRBD2. The CDR3 covers 17 residues. Germline CDR1 is SGHRS and CDR2 is YFSETQ. Trimming at V came to 4 bases and at J to 2 bases, leaving 6 bases not matched to a gene. The chain's CDR3 is CASSPGLAGLNTGELFF. CDR3 bases: TGCGCCAGCAGCCCCGGACTAGCGGGATTAAACACCGGGGAGCTGTTTTTT.

The chain recombines TRBV19 with TRBJ1-1; D might be TRBD1 (5 bases). The CDR3 is made up of 14 amino acids. Germline assignment: CDR1 LNHDA and CDR2 SQIVND (reference sequence). The V end was cut by 2 bases, the J end by 5 bases, with 12 bases between. CDR3 sequence: CASSIQGGETEAFF. Here the CDR3 DNA reads TGTGCCAGTAGTATACAGGGAGGAGAAACTGAAGCTTTCTTT.

This chain connects TRBV6-5 to TRBJ2-7, with 8 bases identical to TRBD1. The J segment lost 3 bases and the V segment lost 9 bases, leaving 10 bases of the junction unmatched. Looked up from germline, CDR1 is MNHEY and CDR2 is SVGAGI. The CDR3 is 14 amino acids. CDR3 sequence (DNA): TGTGCCAGTAGGCAGGGGGCTCCGGGCTACGAGCAGTACTTC. Its translation is CASRQGAPGYEQYF.

The chain has TRBV11-2 and TRBJ1-1, with a possible D match to TRBD1 (5 bases). Germline CDR1 reads SGHAT; CDR2 reads FQNNGV. V lost 4 bases and J lost 9, with 15 bases in between. This CDR3 spans 13 amino acids. CDR3 coding DNA: TGTGCCAGCAGCTCCTGGGACTCCCTTCAAGCTTTCTTT. Its protein product is CASSSWDSLQAFF.

V is TRBV7-2 and J is TRBJ2-7; 13 nucleotides line up with TRBD2. The J segment lost 4 bases and the V segment lost 2 bases, leaving 8 bases of the junction unmatched. Germline values: CDR1 SGHTA, CDR2 FQGNSA. This CDR3 comprises 17 residues. Here the CDR3 DNA reads TGTGCCAGCAGCTTATGGGGACTAGCGGGACAAAAATACGAGCAGTACTTC. Translation: CASSLWGLAGQKYEQYF.

The sample holds a few counts of this clone. The rearrangement joins TRBV4-3 to TRBJ1-1; D gene ambiguous. V lost 0 bases and J 3 bases, leaving 14 bases between the germline ends. This CDR3 contains 16 residues. The germline gives CDR1 LGHNA, CDR2 YSLEER. The CDR3 region is CASSQEAVVSHTEAFF. The CDR3 DNA reads as TGCGCCAGCAGCCAAGAGGCGGTAGTCTCGCACACTGAAGCTTTCTTT.

In regard to this clone: This sample includes further DNA sequences coding for the same CDR3. The V and J genes are TRBV5-1 and TRBJ1-4; D may be TRBD1 (5 bases). Trimming took off 1 base at V and 8 bases at J, with 15 bases between the two ends. The CDR3 is 15 amino acids. CDR1 and CDR2 (germline): SGHRS, YFSETQ. DNA of the CDR3: TGCGCCAGCAGCTTGAGCGGAACGGGGGGGGAAAAACTGTTTTTT. This translates into CASSLSGTGGEKLFF.

The gene calls are TRBV6-5 and TRBJ2-5, with 15 bases matching TRBD2. The CDR3 runs to 15 residues. Germline V CDR1 and CDR2: MNHEY, SVGAGI. Germline trimming cut 6 bases from V and 4 bases from J; bases unmatched to any gene: 3. The CDR3 loop is CASRGLAGGRETQYF. CDR3 sequence (DNA): TGTGCCAGCAGGGGACTAGCGGGGGGCCGAGAGACCCAGTACTTC.

A few counts support this clone. CDR3 in DNA: TGTGCCTGGAGTGCCTCCTCTGGAAACACCATATATTTT. Translating it yields CAWSASSGNTIYF. V usage is TRBV30 and J usage is TRBJ1-3; D is ambiguous. The CDR3 has 13 amino acids. Germline V gene sequence: CDR1 GTSNPN, CDR2 SVGIG (reference sequence). Trimming stripped 1 base from V and 0 bases from J, with 4 bases between.

This clone was counted between two and nine times. This chain links TRBV5-1 with TRBJ1-3; 8 nucleotides agree with TRBD1. Trimming removed 3 bases from V and 0 bases from J; junction bases left unmatched: 5. Germline CDR1 is SGHRS and CDR2 is YFSETQ. This CDR3 comprises 16 residues. This CDR3 reads CASSWDRPHSGNTIYF. The CDR3 nucleotides read TGCGCCAGCAGCTGGGACAGGCCCCACTCTGGAAACACCATATATTTT.

The chain couples TRBV2 to TRBJ1-4; 7 nucleotides match TRBD1. The CDR3 spans 14 residues. The J segment lost 3 bases and the V segment lost 5 bases, leaving 3 bases of the junction unmatched. Germline CDR1 and CDR2: SNHLY and FYNNEI. In DNA form, the CDR3 reads TGTGCCAGCAGTTCGGACAGGCCTAATGAAAAACTGTTTTTT. Its protein is CASSSDRPNEKLFF. The full variable domain, with the rest looked up from reference TRBV2 and TRBJ1-4, is EPEVTQTPSHQVTQMGQEVILRCVPISNHLYFYWYRQILGQKVEFLVSFYNNEISEKSEIFDDQFSVERPDGSNFTLKIRSTKLEDSAMYFCASSSDRPNEKLFFGSGTQLSVL.

V gene TRBV19 combines with J gene TRBJ2-7; TRBD2 matches at 10 bases. The germline gives CDR1 LNHDA, CDR2 SQIVND (reference sequence). The ends lost 2 bases at V and 6 bases at J; junction bases unmatched: 4. CDR3 length equals 14 residues. CDR3 amino acids: CASSIRAGGSEQYF. CDR3 coding DNA: TGTGCCAGTAGTATACGAGCGGGAGGGTCCGAGCAGTACTTC.

The chain joins TRBV27 to TRBJ2-7; D is perhaps TRBD1 (6 bases). CDR1 is MNHEY and CDR2 is SMNVEV in the germline V gene (reference sequence). With 6 bases removed from V and 6 bases from J, the gap between germline ends came to 15 bases. CDR3 length equals 13 residues. CDR3 sequence (DNA): TGTGCCAGCAGCGCCGAAACAGGGCTCGAGCAGTACTTC. It codes for CASSAETGLEQYF.

This sequence joins TRBV9 and TRBJ2-1; 7 bases are a match to TRBD2. With 2 bases clipped from V and 10 bases from J, the junction kept 12 bases outside the gene matches. Germline V lookup: CDR1 SGDLS, CDR2 YYNGEE. This CDR3 has 15 amino acids. In nucleotides, the CDR3 is TGTGCCAGCAGCGTTTCGGGCGGGAGCACCTGGGAGCAGTTCTTC. It encodes CASSVSGGSTWEQFF.

The chain links TRBV11-2 to TRBJ2-1, with TRBD2 identical over 8 bases. This CDR3 contains 15 residues. The J segment lost 8 bases and the V segment lost 6 bases, leaving 12 bases of the junction unmatched. The germline V gene has CDR1 SGHAT and CDR2 FQNNGV. The CDR3 DNA reads as TGTGCCAGCAGAACAACGGGACTAGAAATTCATGAGCAGTTCTTC. Translated, it gives CASRTTGLEIHEQFF.